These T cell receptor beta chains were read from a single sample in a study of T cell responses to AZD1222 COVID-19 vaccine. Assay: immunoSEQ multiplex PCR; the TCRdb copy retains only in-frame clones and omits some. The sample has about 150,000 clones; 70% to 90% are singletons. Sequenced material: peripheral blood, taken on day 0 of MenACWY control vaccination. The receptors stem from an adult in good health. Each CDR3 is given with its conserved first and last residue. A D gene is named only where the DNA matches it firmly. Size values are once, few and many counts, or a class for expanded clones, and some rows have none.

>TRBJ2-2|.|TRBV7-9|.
CASSLEGNTGELFF
TGTGCCAGCAGCTTAGAGGGGAACACCGGGGAGCTGTTTTTT
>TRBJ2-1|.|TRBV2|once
CASSGRQNNEQFF
TGTGCCAGCAGTGGGCGACAGAACAATGAGCAGTTCTTC
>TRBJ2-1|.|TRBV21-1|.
CASSWTVTQFF
TGTGCCAGCAGCTGGACAGTTACTCAGTTCTTC
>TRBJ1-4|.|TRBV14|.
CASSPLGGPSTNEKLFF
TGTGCCAGCAGCCCACTCGGAGGCCCTTCAACTAATGAAAAACTGTTTTTT
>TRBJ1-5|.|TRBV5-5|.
CASSLFWGMDQPQHF
TGTGCCAGCAGCTTGTTTTGGGGTATGGATCAGCCCCAGCATTTT
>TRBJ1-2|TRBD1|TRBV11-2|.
CASSLGSGGGFNYGYTF
TGTGCCAGCAGCTTAGGGTCCGGAGGGGGCTTTAACTATGGCTACACCTTC
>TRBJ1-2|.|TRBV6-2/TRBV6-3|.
CASSWDISNYGYTF
TGTGCCAGCAGTTGGGACATCTCTAACTATGGCTACACCTTC
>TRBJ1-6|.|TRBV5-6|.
CASRVRASYNSPLHF
TGTGCCAGCAGGGTCAGGGCTTCCTATAATTCACCCCTCCACTTT
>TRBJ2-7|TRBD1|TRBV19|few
CASSMRRDRRYEQYF
TGTGCCAGTAGTATGCGCCGGGACAGAAGATACGAGCAGTACTTC
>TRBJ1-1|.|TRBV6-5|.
CASRATSMGRTEAFF
TGTGCCAGCAGAGCCACCTCCATGGGACGGACTGAAGCTTTCTTT
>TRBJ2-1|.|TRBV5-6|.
CASSGGTDSSYNEQFF
TGTGCCAGCAGCGGCGGGACGGACAGCTCCTACAATGAGCAGTTCTTC
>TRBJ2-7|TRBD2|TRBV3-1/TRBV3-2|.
CASSQGLAGTYEQYF
TGTGCCAGCAGCCAAGGACTAGCGGGGACCTACGAGCAGTACTTC
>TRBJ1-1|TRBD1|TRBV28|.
CASSPQTGLGTEAFF
TGTGCCAGCAGTCCCCAGACAGGGCTGGGGACTGAAGCTTTCTTT
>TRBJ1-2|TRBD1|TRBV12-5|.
CASGLVLSDRGYWGYTF
TGTGCTAGTGGTTTGGTATTGTCGGACAGGGGGTATTGGGGCTACACCTTC
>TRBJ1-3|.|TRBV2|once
CASIPAPSGNTIYF
TGTGCCAGCATACCGGCCCCCTCTGGAAACACCATATATTTT
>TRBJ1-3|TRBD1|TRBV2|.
CARRQGTGNTIYF
TGTGCCAGGAGACAGGGGACTGGAAACACCATATATTTT
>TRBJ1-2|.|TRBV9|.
CASSNYYGYTF
TGTGCCAGCAGCAACTACTATGGCTACACCTTC